One and the same sample provided the 20 T cell receptor beta chains below, sequenced in a study of T-cell reconstitution after alpha-beta-depleted transplantation in children. Construction of the TCRbeta library involved unique molecular identifiers. TCRdb fed the PCR reads into MiXCR, producing one record per CDR3 protein. Altogether about 110,000 distinct CDR3 sequences are present, 10% being singletons, with the ten largest covering 8% to 9.5%. This specimen consisted of PBMCs from the stem cell graft donor, obtained from the stem cell graft. The receptors shown here come from a human donor who donated a stem cell graft to a child with acute lymphoblastic leukemia.

This clonotype appeared many times. DNA of the CDR3: TGTGCCAGCAGCCCGCAGAATGAGCAGTTCTTC. Translated: CASSPQNEQFF. The chain carries TRBV11-2 and TRBJ2-1; D uncertain. V was cut by 5 bases and J by 7 bases, with 6 bases left in between. Looked up from germline, CDR1 is SGHAT and CDR2 is FQNNGV. CDR3 length equals 11 residues.

V usage is TRBV24-1 and J usage is TRBJ2-3, with TRBD2 matching over 7 bases. Trimming cost V 2 bases and J 2 bases; bases outside gene matches: 9. CDR1 is KGHDR and CDR2 is SFDVKD in the germline V gene. The CDR3 runs to 17 residues. The CDR3 region has the DNA TGTGCCACCAGTGATTCAGGGCTAGCGGTCCACACAGATACGCAGTATTTT. The encoded protein is CATSDSGLAVHTDTQYF.

This clonotype has a count of ten or more. The DNA for the CDR3 is TGTGCCAGCAGCGCGGGACAGGGGGCAGGGGATCCAAACACCGGGGAGCTGTTTTTT. It codes for CASSAGQGAGDPNTGELFF. V gene TRBV9 combines with J gene TRBJ2-2; TRBD1 agrees at 12 bases. The V gene end was trimmed by 3 bases and the J gene end by 2 bases; junction bases not matched to a gene: 11. CDR1 and CDR2 (germline): SGDLS, YYNGEE. The CDR3 consists of 19 residues.

Ten or more counts support this clonotype. The V and J genes are TRBV4-1 and TRBJ2-3; D call uncertain. The germline V gene encodes CDR1 MGHRA and CDR2 YSYEKL. This CDR3 has 15 residues. V was clipped by 3 bases and J by 4 bases, with 14 bases between them. CDR3 coding DNA: TGCGCCAGCAGCCAGCACGAGAAGTCCCCAGATACGCAGTATTTT. The encoded protein is CASSQHEKSPDTQYF.

This clonotype was counted ten times or more. This chain joins TRBV10-3 and TRBJ2-1; 8 bases agree with TRBD2. The V gene end was trimmed by 0 bases and the J gene end by 7 bases; junction bases not matched to a gene: 5. In germline, CDR1 is ENHRY, CDR2 SYGVKD. The length of the CDR3 is 15 residues. CDR3 loop: CAISESGGASNEQFF. In DNA form, the CDR3 reads TGTGCCATCAGTGAGTCCGGGGGGGCCTCGAATGAGCAGTTCTTC.

This clonotype has a count of ten or more. The rearrangement links TRBV20-1 to TRBJ2-3; TRBD2 might be the D (5 bases). This CDR3 is built from 14 residues. Germline CDR1 DFQATT, CDR2 SNEGSKA (reference sequence). Trimming pared 6 bases from V and 2 bases from J, leaving 15 bases between. CDR3 region: CSARLPRDTDTQYF. The CDR3 DNA reads TGCAGTGCCAGACTCCCGAGGGACACAGATACGCAGTATTTT.

This clonotype came up many times. The V gene is TRBV4-3, the J gene TRBJ1-2, with 8 bases fitting TRBD1. Trimming took 3 bases from V and 4 from J; bases not matched to a gene: 7. Germline CDR1 reads LGHNA; CDR2 reads YSLEER. The CDR3 runs 15 residues. The CDR3 region is CASSHPGGNGYGYTF. The CDR3 DNA reads as TGCGCCAGCAGCCATCCAGGGGGCAATGGCTATGGCTACACCTTC.

Notes on this clonotype: A read error is possible here, since a much larger clone lies one base away. The V call is TRBV20-1, the J call TRBJ1-6; 7 bases fit TRBD1. This CDR3 is built from 13 residues. The V gene's germline CDR1 is DFQATT and CDR2 SNEGSKA (reference sequence). V lost 6 bases to trimming and J lost 10 bases; unmatched junction nucleotides: 9. For the CDR3, the DNA is TGCAGTGCCAAGGGGGCCTTGGGCTCACCCCTCCACTTT. It translates to CSAKGALGSPLHF.

This clonotype has ten or more counts. The gene calls are TRBV11-1 and TRBJ2-1; 10 bases are a match to TRBD2. CDR1 and CDR2 from the germline V gene are SGHAT and FQDESV (reference sequence). There are 18 residues in the CDR3. V dropped 2 bases and J dropped 6; count of bases not matched to a gene: 13. CDR3: CASSLRSLAGVVVNEQFF. CDR3 coding DNA: TGTGCCAGCAGCTTACGTTCGCTAGCGGGAGTTGTGGTCAATGAGCAGTTCTTC.

This clonotype was found many times. The chain employs TRBV4-2 and TRBJ2-7; 11 positions agree with TRBD2. The J segment lost 0 bases and the V segment lost 2 bases, leaving 0 bases of the junction unmatched. CDR1 is LGHNA, CDR2 YNFKEQ, per germline. CDR3 length equals 15 residues. CDR3 sequence reads: CASSQTSGSSYEQYF. The CDR3 bases are TGTGCCAGCAGCCAAACTAGCGGGAGCTCCTACGAGCAGTACTTC.

This clonotype showed up many times. This chain joins TRBV20-1 and TRBJ1-1; no reliable D call. Germline V gene data show CDR1 as DFQATT and CDR2 as SNEGSKA (reference sequence). CDR3 length: 14 amino acids. Trimming took 2 bases from V and 0 from J, leaving 10 bases between them. The DNA of the CDR3 is TGCAGTGCTAGACAACAAACACTGAACACTGAAGCTTTCTTT. Its translation: CSARQQTLNTEAFF.

In its sample, this clonotype was seen many times. J is TRBJ2-1 and V is TRBV5-1; 13 bases are a match to TRBD2. Germline V gene data show CDR1 as SGHRS and CDR2 as YFSETQ. The CDR3 has 19 residues. V dropped 6 bases and J dropped 5; count of bases not matched to a gene: 17. CDR3 sequence: CASTLGIGLAGDRNNEQFF. For the CDR3, the DNA is TGCGCCAGCACCCTTGGTATTGGACTAGCGGGAGATCGTAACAATGAGCAGTTCTTC.

This clonotype was seen ten or more times. The rearrangement links TRBV4-3 to TRBJ2-2; tentative D call: TRBD1 (5 bases). CDR3 length: 14 amino acids. Germline loops: CDR1 LGHNA, CDR2 YSLEER. The V end lost 4 bases, the J end lost 5 bases, and 11 bases lay between the germline ends. In DNA form, the CDR3 reads TGCGCCAGCAGCCCAGCGCCAGGGACCGGGGAGCTGTTTTTT. Its protein is CASSPAPGTGELFF.

This clonotype was observed at least ten times. The chain has TRBV5-6 and TRBJ2-3, with D uncertain. Germline-derived CDR1 and CDR2 are SGHDT and YYEEEE. V was pared by 3 bases and J by 5 bases, with 7 bases between. CDR3 length equals 12 residues. CDR3 DNA: TGTGCCAGCAGCTGGGTCCGAGATACGCAGTATTTT. This gives the protein CASSWVRDTQYF.

Ten or more counts support this clonotype. This rearrangement joins TRBV20-1 to TRBJ2-2, with a weak D call TRBD2 (6 bases). The V and J ends lost 3 bases and 3 bases respectively, with 14 bases between them. CDR3 size: 15 residues. Germline CDR1 and CDR2: DFQATT and SNEGSKA (reference sequence). The CDR3 coding sequence is TGCAGTGCTAGTACGGCGGGGTTAGACACCGGGGAGCTGTTTTTT. Amino acid sequence: CSASTAGLDTGELFF.

The table lists this clonotype with many counts. The J gene is TRBJ1-5, the V gene TRBV7-9; D gene unclear. Germline V lookup: CDR1 SEHNR, CDR2 FQNEAQ (reference sequence). Trimming took off 1 base at V and 7 bases at J, with 5 bases between the two ends. The CDR3 loop spans 12 amino acids. CDR3 sequence reads: CASSLDSQPQHF. The CDR3 DNA is TGTGCCAGCAGCTTAGATTCCCAGCCCCAGCATTTT.

This clonotype was detected many times. The genes are TRBV7-8 and TRBJ2-2; TRBD2 agrees at 10 bases. The CDR3 has 18 amino acids. The germline V gene encodes CDR1 SGHVS and CDR2 FQNEAQ. The ends lost 5 bases at V and 7 bases at J; junction bases unmatched: 16. The CDR3 region has the DNA TGTGCCAGCAGCCCTGCCGGTCTAGCGGGAGTGTTGGTCGGGGAGCTGTTTTTT. Protein: CASSPAGLAGVLVGELFF.

About this clonotype itself: One base away lies a much larger clone, so this may be a sequencing read error. This rearrangement joins TRBV6-1 to TRBJ2-4, with 7 positions matching TRBD1. CDR3 length: 15 amino acids. The J segment lost 6 bases and the V segment lost 6 bases, leaving 11 bases of the junction unmatched. The germline V gene encodes CDR1 MNHNS and CDR2 SASEGT. CDR3 protein: CASSRGQEASNIQYF. In DNA form, the CDR3 reads TGTGCCAGCAGCCGAGGACAGGAGGCATCAAACATTCAGTACTTC.

This clonotype was counted many times. The chain joins TRBV15 to TRBJ2-3; D may match TRBD1 or TRBD2 (5 bases each). The germline V gene encodes CDR1 LNHNV and CDR2 YYDKDF (reference sequence). The CDR3 totals 15 residues. V was pared by 3 bases and J by 5 bases, with 15 bases between. The CDR3 here is CATSSSGPRGDTQYF. CDR3 nucleotide sequence: TGTGCCACCAGCAGTTCGGGACCTCGCGGAGATACGCAGTATTTT.

This clonotype was observed many times. The chain combines TRBV25-1 with TRBJ2-2; tentative D call: TRBD1 (6 bases). Germline V lookup: CDR1 MGHDK, CDR2 SYGVNS. This CDR3 has 15 residues. Trimming removed 5 bases at V and 2 bases at J, with 12 bases between. The CDR3 DNA sequence: TGTGCCAGCAGTACCGGGACAACTAACACCGGGGAGCTGTTTTTT. Protein: CASSTGTTNTGELFF.